The source of this TCR beta chain is a study of control samples from healthy donors and cancer patients. This clone was observed once. The data were produced by immunoSEQ multiplex PCR, yet TCRdb's version contains in-frame clones alone and is incomplete. The table lists some 120,000 clones, 80% to 90% of them singletons. CDR3 size: 15 residues. Trimming took 7 bases from V and 3 from J, leaving 16 bases between them. Germline V CDR1 and CDR2: SNHLY, FYNNEI. The clonotype was recovered from a man aged 50-60 years in good health. The gene calls are TRBV2 and TRBJ1-5; D is perhaps TRBD1 (5 bases). Input material: blood. CDR3 bases: TGTGCCAGCAACGGCCAGGGCATAGTCAATCAGCCCCAGCATTTT. It encodes CASNGQGIVNQPQHF.